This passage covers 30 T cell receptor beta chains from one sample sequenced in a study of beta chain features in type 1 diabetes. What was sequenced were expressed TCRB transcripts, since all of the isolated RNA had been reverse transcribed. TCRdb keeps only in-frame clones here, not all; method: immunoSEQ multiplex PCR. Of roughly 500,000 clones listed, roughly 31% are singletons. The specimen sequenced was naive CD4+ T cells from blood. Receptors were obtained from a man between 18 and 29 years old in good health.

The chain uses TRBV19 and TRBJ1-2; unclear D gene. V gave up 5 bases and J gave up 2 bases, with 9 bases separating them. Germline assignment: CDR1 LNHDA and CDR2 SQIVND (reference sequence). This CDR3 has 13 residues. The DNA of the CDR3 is TGTGCCAGTAGTCGGACGGAAAACTATGGCTACACCTTC. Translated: CASSRTENYGYTF.

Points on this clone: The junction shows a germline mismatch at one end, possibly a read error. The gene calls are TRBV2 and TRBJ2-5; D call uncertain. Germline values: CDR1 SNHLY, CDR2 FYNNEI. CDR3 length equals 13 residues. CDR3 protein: CASSEMVQGTQYF. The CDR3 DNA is TGTGCCAGCAGTGAAATGGTTCAAGGGACCCAGTACTTC.

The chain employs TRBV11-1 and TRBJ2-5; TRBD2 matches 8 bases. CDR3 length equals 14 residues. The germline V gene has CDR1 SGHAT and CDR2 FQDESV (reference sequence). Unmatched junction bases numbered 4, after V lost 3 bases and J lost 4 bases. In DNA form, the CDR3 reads TGTGCCAGCAGCTTGTCAGCGGGAGTAGAGACCCAGTACTTC. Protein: CASSLSAGVETQYF. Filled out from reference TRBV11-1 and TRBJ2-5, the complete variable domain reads EAEVAQSPRYKITEKSQAVAFWCDPISGHATLYWYRQILGQGPELLVQFQDESVVDDSQLPKDRFSAERLKGVDSTLKIQPAELGDSAMYLCASSLSAGVETQYFGPGTRLLVL.

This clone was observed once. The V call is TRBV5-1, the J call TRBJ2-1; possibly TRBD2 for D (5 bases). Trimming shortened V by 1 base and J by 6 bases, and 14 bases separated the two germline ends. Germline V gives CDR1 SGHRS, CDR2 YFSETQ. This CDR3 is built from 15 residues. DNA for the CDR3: TGCGCCAGCAGCTTGTTCCCTAGCCTCAGCAATGAGCAGTTCTTC. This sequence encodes CASSLFPSLSNEQFF.

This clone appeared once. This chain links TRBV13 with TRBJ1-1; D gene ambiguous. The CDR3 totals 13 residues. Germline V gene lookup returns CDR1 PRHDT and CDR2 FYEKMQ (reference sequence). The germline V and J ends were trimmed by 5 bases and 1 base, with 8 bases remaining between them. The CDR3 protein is CASSEERNTEAFF. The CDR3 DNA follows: TGTGCCAGCAGCGAGGAGAGGAACACTGAAGCTTTCTTT.

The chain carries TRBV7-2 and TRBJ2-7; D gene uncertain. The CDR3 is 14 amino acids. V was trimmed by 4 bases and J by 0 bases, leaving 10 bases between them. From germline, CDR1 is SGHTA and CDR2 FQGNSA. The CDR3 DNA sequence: TGTGCCAGCAGCTCCCAAATAAGCTCCTACGAGCAGTACTTC. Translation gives CASSSQISSYEQYF.

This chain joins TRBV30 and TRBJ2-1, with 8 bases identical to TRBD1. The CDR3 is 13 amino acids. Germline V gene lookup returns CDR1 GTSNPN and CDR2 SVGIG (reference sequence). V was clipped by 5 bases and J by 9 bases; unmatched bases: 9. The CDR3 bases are TGTGCCTGGGCGGACAGGGTGTCGGGTGAGCAGTTCTTC. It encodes CAWADRVSGEQFF.

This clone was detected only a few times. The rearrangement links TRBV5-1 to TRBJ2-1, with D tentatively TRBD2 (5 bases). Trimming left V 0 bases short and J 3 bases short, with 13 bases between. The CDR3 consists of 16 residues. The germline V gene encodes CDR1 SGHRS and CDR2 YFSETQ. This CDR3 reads CASSLDARADYNEQFF. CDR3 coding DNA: TGCGCCAGCAGCTTGGATGCGAGGGCCGACTACAATGAGCAGTTCTTC.

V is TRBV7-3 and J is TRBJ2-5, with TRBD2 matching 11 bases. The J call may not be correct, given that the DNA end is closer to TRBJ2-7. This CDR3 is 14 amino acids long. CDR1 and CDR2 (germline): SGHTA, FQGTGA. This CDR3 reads CASSLLAGGSEQYF. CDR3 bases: TGTGCCAGCAGCTTACTAGCGGGAGGAAGCGAGCAGTACTTC.

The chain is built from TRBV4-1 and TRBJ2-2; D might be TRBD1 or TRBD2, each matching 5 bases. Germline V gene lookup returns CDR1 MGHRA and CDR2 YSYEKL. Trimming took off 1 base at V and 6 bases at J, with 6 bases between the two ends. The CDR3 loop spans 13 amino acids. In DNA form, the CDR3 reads TGCGCCAGCAGCCAAGGGGGACCCGGGGAGCTGTTTTTT. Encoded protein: CASSQGGPGELFF.

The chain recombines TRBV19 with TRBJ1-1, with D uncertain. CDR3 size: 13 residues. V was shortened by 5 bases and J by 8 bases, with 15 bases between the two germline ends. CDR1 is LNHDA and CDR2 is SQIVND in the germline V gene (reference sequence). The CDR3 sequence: CASSVAIRGEAFF. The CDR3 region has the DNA TGTGCCAGTAGTGTTGCCATCCGAGGGGAAGCTTTCTTT.

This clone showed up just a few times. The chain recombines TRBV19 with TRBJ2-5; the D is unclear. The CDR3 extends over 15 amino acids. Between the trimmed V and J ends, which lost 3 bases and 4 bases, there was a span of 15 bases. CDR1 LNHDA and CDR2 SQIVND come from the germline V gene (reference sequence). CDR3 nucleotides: TGTGCCAGTAGTATCCGGCACGACGATCGAGAGACCCAGTACTTC. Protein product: CASSIRHDDRETQYF. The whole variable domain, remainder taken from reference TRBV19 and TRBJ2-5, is DGGITQSPKYLFRKEGQNVTLSCEQNLNHDAMYWYRQDPGQGLRLIYYSQIVNDFQKGDIAEGYSVSREKKESFPLTVTSAQKNPTAFYLCASSIRHDDRETQYFGPGTRLLVL.

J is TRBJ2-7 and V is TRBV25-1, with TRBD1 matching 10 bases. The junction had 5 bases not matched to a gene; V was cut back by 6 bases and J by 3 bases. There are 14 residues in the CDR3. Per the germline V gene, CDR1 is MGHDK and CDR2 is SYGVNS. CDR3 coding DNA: TGTGCCAGCAGATCGGACAGGGGGGACTACGAGCAGTACTTC. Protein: CASRSDRGDYEQYF.

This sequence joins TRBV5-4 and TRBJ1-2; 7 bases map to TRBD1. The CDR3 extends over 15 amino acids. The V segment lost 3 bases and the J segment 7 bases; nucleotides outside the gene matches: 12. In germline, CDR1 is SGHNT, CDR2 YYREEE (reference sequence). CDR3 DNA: TGTGCCAGCAGCTACCGAGGGGGCGATCTTCCTGGCTACACCTTC. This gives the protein CASSYRGGDLPGYTF.

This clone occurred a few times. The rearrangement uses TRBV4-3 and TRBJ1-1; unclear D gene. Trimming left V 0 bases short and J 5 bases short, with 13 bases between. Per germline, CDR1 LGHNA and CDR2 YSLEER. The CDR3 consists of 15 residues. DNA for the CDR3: TGCGCCAGCAGCCAAGAAGCGAGGGATCGGACTGAAGCTTTCTTT. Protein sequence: CASSQEARDRTEAFF.

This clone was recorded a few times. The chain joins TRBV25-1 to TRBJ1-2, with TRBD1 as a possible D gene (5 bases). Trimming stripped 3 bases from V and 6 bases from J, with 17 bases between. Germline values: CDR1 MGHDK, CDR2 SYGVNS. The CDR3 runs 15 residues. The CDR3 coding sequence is TGTGCCAGCAGTGACCCCCGACAGTGTCTGCATGGCTACACCTTC. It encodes CASSDPRQCLHGYTF.

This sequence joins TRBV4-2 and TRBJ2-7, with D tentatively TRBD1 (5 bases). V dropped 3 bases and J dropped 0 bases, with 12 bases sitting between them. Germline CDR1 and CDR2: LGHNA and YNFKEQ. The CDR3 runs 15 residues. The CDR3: CASSHLLDSSYEQYF. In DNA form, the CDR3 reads TGTGCCAGCAGCCACCTCCTCGACAGCTCCTACGAGCAGTACTTC.

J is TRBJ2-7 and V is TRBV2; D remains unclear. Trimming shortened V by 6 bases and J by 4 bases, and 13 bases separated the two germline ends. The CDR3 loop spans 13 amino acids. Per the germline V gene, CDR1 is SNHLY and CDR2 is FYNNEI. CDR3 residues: CASRPRALYEQYF. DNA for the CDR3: TGTGCCAGCAGGCCCCGGGCCCTATACGAGCAGTACTTC.

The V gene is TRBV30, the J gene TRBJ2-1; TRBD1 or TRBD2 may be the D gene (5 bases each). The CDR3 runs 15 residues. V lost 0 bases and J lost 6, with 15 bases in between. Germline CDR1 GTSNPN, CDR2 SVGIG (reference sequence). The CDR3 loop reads CAWSVRLGVGNEQFF. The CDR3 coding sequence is TGTGCCTGGAGTGTACGGTTGGGGGTAGGCAATGAGCAGTTCTTC.

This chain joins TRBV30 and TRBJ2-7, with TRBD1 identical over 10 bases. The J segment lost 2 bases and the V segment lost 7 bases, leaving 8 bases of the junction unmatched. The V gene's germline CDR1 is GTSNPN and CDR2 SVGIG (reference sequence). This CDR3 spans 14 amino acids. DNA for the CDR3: TGTGCCTACCTCCGGGACAGGGGACCCTACGAGCAGTACTTC. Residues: CAYLRDRGPYEQYF.

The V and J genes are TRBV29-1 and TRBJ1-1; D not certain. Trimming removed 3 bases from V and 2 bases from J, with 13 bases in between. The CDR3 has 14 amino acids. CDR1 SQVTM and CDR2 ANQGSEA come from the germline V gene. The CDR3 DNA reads TGCAGCGTTGATACCCCCGCCAGTAACACTGAAGCTTTCTTT. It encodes CSVDTPASNTEAFF.

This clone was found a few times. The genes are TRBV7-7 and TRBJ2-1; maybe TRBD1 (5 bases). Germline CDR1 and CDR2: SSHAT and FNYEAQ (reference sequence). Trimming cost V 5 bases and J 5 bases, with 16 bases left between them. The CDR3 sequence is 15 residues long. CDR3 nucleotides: TGTGCCAGCAGCCCAGGGATCGCAAGAAACAATGAGCAGTTCTTC. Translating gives CASSPGIARNNEQFF.

As DNA, the CDR3 is TGTGCCAGCACTCAAGGCCAGGGGACAGGATGGTATGGCTACACCTTC. It yields the protein CASTQGQGTGWYGYTF. The chain couples TRBV7-2 to TRBJ1-2; 8 nucleotides agree with TRBD1. The trim removed 7 bases at V and 5 bases at J, leaving 15 bases unmatched. The CDR3 totals 16 residues. Looked up from germline, CDR1 is SGHTA and CDR2 is FQGNSA.

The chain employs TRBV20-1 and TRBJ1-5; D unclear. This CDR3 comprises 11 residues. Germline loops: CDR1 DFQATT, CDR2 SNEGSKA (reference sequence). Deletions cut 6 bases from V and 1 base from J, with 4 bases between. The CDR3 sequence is CSALSNQPQHF. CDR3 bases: TGCAGTGCCTTGAGCAATCAGCCCCAGCATTTT.

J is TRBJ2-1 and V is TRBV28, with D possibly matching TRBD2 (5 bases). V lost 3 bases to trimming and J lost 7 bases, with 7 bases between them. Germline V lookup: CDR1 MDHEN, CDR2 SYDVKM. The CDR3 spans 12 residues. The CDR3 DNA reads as TGTGCCAGCAGTTTTAGGGAGAATGAGCAGTTCTTC. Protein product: CASSFRENEQFF. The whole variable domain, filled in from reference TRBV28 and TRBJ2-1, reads DVKVTQSSRYLVKRTGEKVFLECVQDMDHENMFWYRQDPGLGLRLIYFSYDVKMKEKGDIPEGYSVSREKKERFSLILESASTNQTSMYLCASSFRENEQFFGPGTRLTVL.

The CDR3, as DNA: TGTGCCAGCAGTATTATGCGGATTCAAGAGACCCAGTACTTC. Translation: CASSIMRIQETQYF. The chain is built from TRBV28 and TRBJ2-5; D is unresolved. V was trimmed by 5 bases and J by 2 bases, leaving 12 bases between them. From germline, CDR1 is MDHEN and CDR2 SYDVKM. The CDR3 loop spans 14 amino acids. The full variable domain, completed using reference TRBV28 and TRBJ2-5, is DVKVTQSSRYLVKRTGEKVFLECVQDMDHENMFWYRQDPGLGLRLIYFSYDVKMKEKGDIPEGYSVSREKKERFSLILESASTNQTSMYLCASSIMRIQETQYFGPGTRLLVL.

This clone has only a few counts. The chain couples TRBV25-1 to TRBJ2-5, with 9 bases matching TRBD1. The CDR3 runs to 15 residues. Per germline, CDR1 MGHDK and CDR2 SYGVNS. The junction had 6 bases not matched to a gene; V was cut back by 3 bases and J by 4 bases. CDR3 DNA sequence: TGTGCCAGCAGTGACTCCGGGACAGGGCTAGAGACCCAGTACTTC. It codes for CASSDSGTGLETQYF.

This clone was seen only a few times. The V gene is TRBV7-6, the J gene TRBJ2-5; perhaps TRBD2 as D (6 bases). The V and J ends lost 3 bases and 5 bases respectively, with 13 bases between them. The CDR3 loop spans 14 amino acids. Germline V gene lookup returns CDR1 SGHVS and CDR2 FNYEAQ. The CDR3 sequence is CASSLVVGGETQYF. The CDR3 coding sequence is TGTGCCAGCAGCTTGGTCGTCGGAGGGGAGACCCAGTACTTC.

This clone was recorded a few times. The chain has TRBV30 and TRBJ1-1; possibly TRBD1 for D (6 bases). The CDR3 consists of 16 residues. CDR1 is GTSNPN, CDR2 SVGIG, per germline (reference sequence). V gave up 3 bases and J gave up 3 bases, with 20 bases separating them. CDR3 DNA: TGTGCCTGGAGGTTCAGCCTAACGTGGACAGACACTGAAGCTTTCTTT. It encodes CAWRFSLTWTDTEAFF.

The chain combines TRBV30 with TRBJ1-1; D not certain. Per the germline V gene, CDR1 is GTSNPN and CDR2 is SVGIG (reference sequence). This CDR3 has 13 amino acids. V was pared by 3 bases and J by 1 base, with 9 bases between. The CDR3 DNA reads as TGTGCCTGGAGGAGTTCGCCGAACACTGAAGCTTTCTTT. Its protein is CAWRSSPNTEAFF. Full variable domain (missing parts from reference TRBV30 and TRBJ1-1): SQTIHQWPATLVQPVGSPLSLECTVEGTSNPNLYWYRQAAGRGLQLLFYSVGIGQISSEVPQNLSASRPQDRQFILSSKKLLLSDSGFYLCAWRSSPNTEAFFGQGTRLTVV.